This TCR beta chain appears in the sequencing data of a study of cytomegalovirus exposure and HLA in healthy donors. This CDR3 comprises 15 residues. The germline V gene has CDR1 SGHRS and CDR2 YFSETQ. This clone occurred a few times. The PCR made use of 60 Vbeta and 13 Jbeta primers. Clones were read by immunoSEQ multiplex PCR, and TCRdb kept only the in-frame ones, dropping some. The sample contains about 160,000 clones, roughly 80% of which appear only once. This TCR was recovered from a female donor in good health and CMV-seronegative. The chain couples TRBV5-1 to TRBJ2-5; D possibly corresponds to TRBD2 (6 bases). The J call may be incorrect, as the DNA end agrees better with TRBJ2-7. Sample: PBMCs. The CDR3 DNA follows: TGCGCCAGCAGCTTGGCCCTAGCGCCCATTATCGAGCAGTACTTC. Protein sequence: CASSLALAPIIEQYF.